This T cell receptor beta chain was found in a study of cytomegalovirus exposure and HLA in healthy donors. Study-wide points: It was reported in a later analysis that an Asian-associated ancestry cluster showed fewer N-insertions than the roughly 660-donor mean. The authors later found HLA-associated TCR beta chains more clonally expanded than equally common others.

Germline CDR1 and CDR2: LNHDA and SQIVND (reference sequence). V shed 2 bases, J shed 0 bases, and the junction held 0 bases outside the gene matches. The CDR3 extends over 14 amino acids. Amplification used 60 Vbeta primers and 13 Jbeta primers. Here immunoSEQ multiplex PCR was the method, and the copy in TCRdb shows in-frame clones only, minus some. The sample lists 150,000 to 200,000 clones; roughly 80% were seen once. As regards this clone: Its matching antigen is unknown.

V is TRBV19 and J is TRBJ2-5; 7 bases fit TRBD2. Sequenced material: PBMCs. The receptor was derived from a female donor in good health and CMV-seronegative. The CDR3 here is CASSILADQETQYF. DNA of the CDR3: TGTGCCAGTAGTATACTAGCGGACCAAGAGACCCAGTACTTC.